This TCR beta chain was found in a study of cytomegalovirus exposure and HLA in healthy donors (dated by TCRdb to 2016 to 2017). Concerning the study at large: According to an earlier analysis of a few hundred of the donors, about 179 million T cells yielded 90 million to 130 million unique TCR beta sequences and approximately 300 Gb of sequence data. Around 320 gigabases of sequencing data and some 85 million unique TCR sequences were included in an early release covering about 700 HLA-typed donors. Among the roughly 400 genotyped donors, around 81% belonged to the genetic ancestry cluster associated with self-reported Caucasian donors. The aim of the study was to test whether cataloging public T cell receptors could identify signatures of past pathogen exposure. The study profiled the T cell repertoires of 500 to 800 subjects by immunosequencing and related them to cytomegalovirus serostatus. Along with the roughly 700-subject first cohort, a separate validation cohort of over a hundred different subjects was used. High-throughput TCR immunosequencing, statistical association of individual TCRs with disease status, and machine learning were combined to predict cytomegalovirus infection status. A later analysis re-analyzed previously published TCR beta repertoires from roughly 630 donors and added high-resolution HLA genotyping to study TCR occurrence patterns. Rather than drawing on any new phenotypic data, the later analysis identified candidate immune exposures from TCR beta sequences and the way those sequences occurred across donors. In an earlier analysis of several hundred of the donors, high-throughput TCR beta sequencing was used to judge whether each TCR beta V gene segment behaved as functional or pseudogenic. Alongside the repertoire data, information on donor age, sex, ethnicity and CMV serostatus was compiled. A later genetic analysis took genome-wide SNP genotypes for about three fifths of the 666 donors and used that subset as a discovery cohort. All discovery cohort repertoires had been generated using a single sequencing platform. HLA typing included class I and class II loci at four-digit resolution. Typing coverage varied by locus: roughly 620-630 donors for A, B, C, DRB1 and DQB1; about 520 for DQA1; around 610 for DPA1; about 450 for DPB1. Because of strong linkage in the cohort, five DR-DQ haplotypes were treated as single units for association and clustering. Among over 350 genotyped donors of the cohort, an average of approximately 250,000 unique TCR beta nucleotide sequences were sequenced per donor, roughly 18% of them non-productive. General conclusions and limits of the study: Correlated functional status among segregating V segments might reflect linkage disequilibrium, but an unknown experimental factor could not be ruled out. Seventeen rarely observed V segments, including chromosome 9 orphons, were excluded from the earlier analysis of almost 600 of the donors because counts were too low. Because HLA typing was missing for some donors at each locus, association tests included only the typed subset. A later analysis found that HLA-associated TCR beta chains were more clonally expanded and had lower generation probabilities than equally common non-associated chains. Strong co-occurrence of HLA alleles, especially DR and DQ, made assigning TCR associations to individual alleles difficult. Most TCR sequences were observed very rarely across donors, whereas some public TCRs were present in many individuals. A later genetic analysis associated a missense DCLRE1C variant with V-gene and J-gene trimming of TCR beta chains, and an independent cohort replicated the association. Roughly uniform sequencing depth across donors was assumed in presence/absence analyses, although this assumption may not hold. In both the original and validation cohorts, the classifier was reported to diagnose cytomegalovirus status with high specificity and sensitivity. An earlier analysis of 587 of the donors showed that most TCR beta V segments appeared in productive rearrangements either about 87% or about 30% of the time, which broadly matched IMGT annotations. A cluster of highly shared sequence variants was judged likely to be a technical artifact of the sequencing pipeline. In a later analysis, some 18,000 TCR beta sequences were associated with specific HLA alleles at a false discovery rate of 0.05. A further reported finding was that TCR beta sequences accurately predicted the HLA-A and HLA-B alleles for most subjects in the first cohort. The authors suggested that the approach could potentially be generalized to other disease states and immunological phenotypes. The study gave a list of 150 to 200 TCR beta chains associated with cytomegalovirus. Because the 87-base-pair reads could not distinguish some IMGT-functional V segments, including TRBV6-2 and TRBV6-3, those segments were excluded. A later analysis found that TCR association rates varied across HLA loci, with DRB1 alleles showing the most associated TCRs and HLA-C alleles the fewest. In a later analysis, several top co-occurrence clusters were reported to appear linked to parvovirus B19, influenza, CMV and Epstein-Barr virus. A later analysis found that most CMV-associated TCR beta chains appeared HLA-restricted, with HLA associations seemingly driven largely by CMV exposure. The only immune exposure information available for the cohort was CMV serostatus. A later genetic analysis reported fewer N-insertions in productive TCRs among donors in an Asian-associated ancestry cluster than the approximately 670-donor mean. Only TCR beta chains were sequenced in this cohort, and the absence of alpha or paired-chain data limited detectable features. A few of the identified cytomegalovirus-associated TCR beta chains were confirmed in vitro to be specific for cytomegalovirus antigens.

The cohort consisted of 670 or so healthy bone marrow donors. At the time of sampling, all cohort members were nominally healthy, though unrecorded immune exposures were likely present. The donor was CMV seronegative and was included in the group of 352 seronegative cohort members. Each donor provided a peripheral blood sample, and peripheral blood mononuclear cells were used for TCR beta sequencing. The Qiagen DNeasy Blood Extraction Kit was used to extract genomic DNA from the blood cell samples. The table lists this clone with a few counts. No cognate antigen has been identified for it. No much larger clonotype is one base removed from it; base qualities were not supplied. Library prep was done by the immunoSEQ multiplex PCR assay. For the multiplex PCR, a mixture combining 60 forward primers for TCR Vbeta segments and 13 reverse primers for TCR Jbeta segments was used. Amplification of the CDR3 region of rearranged TCR beta genes was performed with a multiplex PCR assay on genomic DNA. On the Illumina HiSeq System, the amplified TCR beta libraries were sequenced as 87-base-pair reads. In the authors' own workflow: A later analysis counted 65 million to 90 million unique TCR beta chains across the approximately 700 repertoires, and some 12 million of these chains were shared by at least two donors. Raw reads were error-corrected and collapsed into unique sequences with a nearest-neighbor algorithm that merged closely related sequences to remove PCR and sequencing errors. CDR3 sequences were aligned to IMGT reference sequences to assign V, D and J gene segments. Each retained sequence needed at least a six-nucleotide match to both a V gene segment and a J gene segment. Rearrangements were called productive when the CDR3 lacked stop codons and stayed in frame with V and J; all others were non-productive. CDR3 was defined by IMGT convention, running from the second conserved V-encoded cysteine to the conserved J-encoded phenylalanine. Sequences without an unambiguous match to a single V gene segment were excluded from the earlier analysis of a few hundred of the donors. In an earlier analysis of 587 of the donors, V segments were called functional above 56.7% productive rearrangements and were called segregating when the between-donor standard deviation exceeded 5%. A statistical classification framework was built for diagnosing cytomegalovirus status from the catalog of TCR beta chain sequences. In a later analysis, V and J genes were assigned by comparing TCR nucleotide sequences against IMGT/GENE-DB human TR gene sequences. The TCRdist pipeline was used in a later analysis to assign CDR3 sequences and most-parsimonious VDJ recombination scenarios. In a later analysis, every TCR beta chain was defined by the combination of its CDR3 amino acid sequence and its V-gene family, and reads without a unique V-gene family were dropped. As a way to deal with suspected cross-contamination and a sequencing artifact, a later analysis dropped roughly 620 nucleotide sequences that were highly shared and had low generation probability. For each public chain, a later analysis derived a clonal expansion index from normalized ranks of inferred template counts within each repertoire. In a later analysis, generation probabilities were computed with a VDJ recombination model fitted to out-of-frame rearrangements, and the resulting probabilities were checked against IGoR. In a later analysis, hypergeometric tests were used to score TCR-TCR, TCR-HLA and TCR-CMV co-occurrence, with a repertoire-size bias correction applied to TCR pairs. To estimate false discovery rates, a later analysis permuted the HLA or CMV assignments 20 times. A later analysis grouped co-occurring TCRs with DBSCAN, adding TCRdist sequence similarity when clustering within HLA-allele-positive subsets. Repertoires with fewer than 30,000 or more than 120,000 public chains, plus five repertoires with anomalous nucleotide sharing, were excluded from co-occurrence clustering. The table comes from immuneACCESS by way of TCRdb, which keeps in-frame sequences with V and J called. Part of the clones is missing from these tables; in studies checked, under half for an unresolved V gene and the rest for unknown reasons. V and J calls and clone size are copied from that table; D and trimming were computed from the DNA. Counted in this sample were around 30,000 clones; roughly two fifths of them appeared once. Together, the top ten hold around 2% of the sample.

The CDR3 sequence holds 13 residues, the cysteine and phenylalanine included. Only the CDR3 region is kept as DNA, spanning 39 bases read in frame from base 1. The germline V gene encodes CDR1 SGHNT and CDR2 YYREEE (reference sequence). Trimming takes 1 base from V and 5 bases from J, and the germline ends sit 9 bases apart. The chain is encoded by TRBV5-4 joined to TRBJ1-1; tentative D gene TRBD1, with 5 bases matching. This receptor was obtained from a woman aged 50 to 65 in good health and CMV-seronegative. Sequencing was performed on PBMCs. CDR3 loop: CASSLWGDTEAFF. The DNA sequence is as follows: TGTGCCAGCAGCTTGTGGGGGGATACTGAAGCTTTCTTT.